The clone carrying this T cell receptor beta chain was counted many times. The TCR beta CDR3 regions underwent amplification from RNA transcripts. An initial RT-PCR round employing HTBI primers preceded a second-round multiplex PCR. TCRdb reanalysed the multiplex PCR reads using MiXCR and keeps one entry per CDR3 protein. The repertoire has about 390,000 distinct CDR3 sequences, about 18% of them found once; the top ten carry around 2.4%. These data come from a study of Graves' ophthalmopathy and Graves' hyperthyroidism. Patients were left out if they had other autoimmune diseases, uncontrolled infections, pregnancy or lactation. The diagnostic workup employed clinical symptoms, serum thyroxine, TRAb, thyroid ultrasound and orbital computed tomography. This CDR3 contains 14 residues. V lost 5 bases, J lost 4 bases, and 6 bases stayed unmatched.

What was sequenced was peripheral blood. The chain employs TRBV12-3 or TRBV12-4 and TRBJ1-1; 8 bases are shared with TRBD1. This sequence was found in an adult woman with stable Graves' hyperthyroidism. The DNA for the CDR3 is TGTGCCAGCAGTAACCGACAGGGGATCACTGAAGCTTTCTTT. This encodes CASSNRQGITEAFF.